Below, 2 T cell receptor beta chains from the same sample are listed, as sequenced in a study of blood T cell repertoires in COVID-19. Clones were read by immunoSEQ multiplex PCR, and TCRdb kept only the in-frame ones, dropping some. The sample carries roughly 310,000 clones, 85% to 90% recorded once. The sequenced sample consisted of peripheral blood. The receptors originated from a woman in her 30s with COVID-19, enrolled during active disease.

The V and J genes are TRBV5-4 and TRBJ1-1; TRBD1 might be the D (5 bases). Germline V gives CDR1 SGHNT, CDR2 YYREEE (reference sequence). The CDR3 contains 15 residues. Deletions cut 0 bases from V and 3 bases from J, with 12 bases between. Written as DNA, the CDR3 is TGTGCCAGCAGCTTGGGTTGGCAGACAGACACTGAAGCTTTCTTT. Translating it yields CASSLGWQTDTEAFF.

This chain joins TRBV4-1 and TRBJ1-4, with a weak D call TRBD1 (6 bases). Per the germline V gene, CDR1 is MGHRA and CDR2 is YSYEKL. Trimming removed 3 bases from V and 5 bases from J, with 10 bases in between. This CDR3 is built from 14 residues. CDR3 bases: TGCGCCAGCAGCCAGAGGCAGGGGAATGAAAAACTGTTTTTT. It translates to CASSQRQGNEKLFF.